These 13 T cell receptor beta chains share one sample of origin, sequenced in a study of cytomegalovirus exposure and HLA in healthy donors. The PCR used 60 Vbeta and 13 Jbeta primers. Repertoires were generated with immunoSEQ multiplex PCR, while TCRdb's copy carries only in-frame clones and drops some. The repertoire holds under 300,000 clones, with around 81% as singletons. The sequenced material came from PBMCs. Receptors originate from a woman between 55 and 75 years old in good health and CMV-seropositive.

V is TRBV9 and J is TRBJ1-3; TRBD1 aligns across 9 bases. Unmatched junction bases numbered 8, after V lost 4 bases and J lost 0 bases. The CDR3 runs 17 residues. Germline V gene lookup returns CDR1 SGDLS and CDR2 YYNGEE. The DNA for the CDR3 is TGTGCCAGCAGCACCTCGACAGGGGGACTCTCTGGAAACACCATATATTTT. Encoded protein: CASSTSTGGLSGNTIYF.

The rearrangement uses TRBV5-1 and TRBJ1-1, with a possible D match to TRBD1 (5 bases). The CDR3 extends over 14 amino acids. Germline lookup yields CDR1 SGHRS and CDR2 YFSETQ. The V end lost 5 bases, the J end lost 11 bases, and 22 bases lay between the germline ends. CDR3 bases: TGCGCCAGCAGGCCGGGGGGGACTGAAAAAGAGGCTTTCTTT. Translated: CASRPGGTEKEAFF.

The chain has TRBV27 and TRBJ2-7, with 7 bases fitting TRBD1. The CDR3 sequence is 16 residues long. V lost 0 bases and J lost 2; bases outside the gene matches: 7. Germline assignment: CDR1 MNHEY and CDR2 SMNVEV (reference sequence). The chain's CDR3 is CASSLSREGAAYEQYF. The CDR3 bases are TGTGCCAGCAGTTTATCGAGAGAGGGGGCTGCCTACGAGCAGTACTTC.

This chain joins TRBV5-1 and TRBJ2-7; 7 positions match TRBD1. The V segment lost 2 bases and the J segment 3 bases; nucleotides outside the gene matches: 17. CDR1 is SGHRS and CDR2 is YFSETQ in the germline V gene. The CDR3 is made up of 18 amino acids. For the CDR3, the DNA is TGCGCCAGCAGCTTAACCGGGACAGACTTTAACTCCCTCTACGAGCAGTACTTC. Translating gives CASSLTGTDFNSLYEQYF.

The chain couples TRBV7-2 to TRBJ1-2; D unresolved. Germline values: CDR1 SGHTA, CDR2 FQGNSA. V was pared by 0 bases and J by 8 bases, with 10 bases between. This CDR3 has 13 amino acids. The CDR3 loop is CASSLAFTAGYTF. The CDR3 nucleotides read TGTGCCAGCAGCTTAGCGTTCACAGCCGGCTACACCTTC.

The V gene is TRBV9, the J gene TRBJ2-1; 9 positions match TRBD2. Germline values: CDR1 SGDLS, CDR2 YYNGEE. V dropped 0 bases and J dropped 3; count of bases not matched to a gene: 4. There are 16 residues in the CDR3. The CDR3 DNA reads TGTGCCAGCAGCGTAGACGCGCGGGAGGGCTACAATGAGCAGTTCTTC. This encodes CASSVDAREGYNEQFF.

V gene TRBV19 combines with J gene TRBJ1-2; D might be TRBD1 (6 bases). Germline V gene data show CDR1 as LNHDA and CDR2 as SQIVND (reference sequence). V was trimmed by 0 bases and J by 4 bases, leaving 12 bases between them. The CDR3 loop spans 15 amino acids. The CDR3 sequence is CASSIDTGLIYGYTF. DNA for the CDR3: TGTGCCAGTAGTATAGACACAGGGCTCATCTATGGCTACACCTTC.

The chain combines TRBV9 with TRBJ2-4, with a weak D call TRBD1 (5 bases). Trimming removed 6 bases from V and 3 bases from J, with 19 bases in between. CDR1 is SGDLS, CDR2 YYNGEE, per germline. The CDR3 has 16 amino acids. The CDR3 loop reads CASTLQGRGFKNIQYF. The CDR3 coding sequence is TGTGCCAGCACCCTCCAAGGAAGGGGATTCAAAAACATTCAGTACTTC.

The V call is TRBV4-1, the J call TRBJ2-3; D is ambiguous. Deletions cut 0 bases from V and 5 bases from J, with 15 bases between. The CDR3 runs to 16 residues. Germline CDR1 reads MGHRA; CDR2 reads YSYEKL. This CDR3 reads CASSQEGPRVGDTQYF. CDR3 nucleotides: TGCGCCAGCAGCCAAGAAGGCCCACGGGTAGGAGATACGCAGTATTTT.

V is TRBV25-1 and J is TRBJ2-1, with TRBD1 matching over 7 bases. The CDR3 is 17 amino acids. Germline V gene data show CDR1 as MGHDK and CDR2 as SYGVNS. V lost 4 bases and J lost 3; bases outside the gene matches: 12. The CDR3 DNA reads as TGTGCCAGCAGTGTCCGAAACCGGGACAGATTCTACAATGAGCAGTTCTTC. Amino acid sequence: CASSVRNRDRFYNEQFF.

The rearrangement uses TRBV27 and TRBJ1-5; possibly TRBD1 for D (6 bases). From germline, CDR1 is MNHEY and CDR2 SMNVEV (reference sequence). The CDR3 runs to 13 residues. Trimming stripped 6 bases from V and 9 bases from J, with 15 bases between. The chain's CDR3 is CASRGAPQGPQHF. The CDR3, as DNA: TGTGCCAGCAGGGGGGCGCCCCAAGGGCCCCAGCATTTT.

There are a few counts of this clone. J is TRBJ1-1 and V is TRBV10-3, with a weak D call TRBD1 (6 bases). CDR1 is ENHRY and CDR2 is SYGVKD in the germline V gene. The germline V and J ends were trimmed by 9 bases and 4 bases, with 9 bases remaining between them. The CDR3 is 11 residues long. In nucleotides, the CDR3 is TGTGCCATACAGGGTTCCACTGAAGCTTTCTTT. Translated, it gives CAIQGSTEAFF.

The chain recombines TRBV7-9 with TRBJ2-1; 10 bases match TRBD2. CDR3 length equals 15 residues. The germline gives CDR1 SEHNR, CDR2 FQNEAQ (reference sequence). V gave up 5 bases and J gave up 6 bases; unmatched junction bases: 7. Here the CDR3 reads CASSPKREGGNEQFF. The CDR3 nucleotides are TGTGCCAGCAGCCCCAAGCGGGAGGGGGGCAATGAGCAGTTCTTC.